This T cell receptor (beta chain) was recovered during a study of blood T cell repertoires in COVID-19. As for the study in general: Acute and convalescent COVID-19 specimens originated in the United States, Italy and Spain. The cDNA or gDNA used as material had been derived from T cells, B-cell-depleted T cells, or PBMCs.

Per the original methods: Using reference gene primer amplification, nucleated cell counts were estimated. TCRdb's table, derived via immunoSEQ multiplex PCR, lists solely in-frame clones and lacks some. D and trimming were read from the DNA, whereas the V and J calls and clone size are those reported in that table. The profile covers about 200,000 clones, with 75% to 90% appearing a single time and 8.2% taken by the ten largest. Germline V gene sequence: CDR1 MGHDK, CDR2 SYGVNS. CDR3 length: 15 residues. Trimming took 8 bases from V and 5 from J; bases not matched to a gene: 14. Seattle-derived patients entered the study during active infection and were followed longitudinally. This clone was observed a handful of times.

The rearrangement uses TRBV25-1 and TRBJ2-7, with 8 bases lining up with TRBD2. Specimen: peripheral blood. The clonotype comes from an elderly woman with COVID-19, enrolled during active disease. The CDR3 DNA sequence: TGTGCCAGCGGAGGGGTGCGAGCGGGAGAAGACGAGCAGTACTTC. Translated, it gives CASGGVRAGEDEQYF.